The 21 T cell receptor beta chains below come from one sample, sequenced in a study of beta chain features in type 1 diabetes. As every portion of the isolated RNA was reverse transcribed, the sequencing read expressed TCRB transcripts. The table came from immunoSEQ multiplex PCR; TCRdb's copy has only in-frame clones and leaves some out. This sample has 450,000 or so clones, with approximately 10% found just once. Sequences were obtained from naive CD4+ T cells from blood. The source of these receptors is a woman between 18 and 29 years old in good health.

V usage is TRBV4-3 and J usage is TRBJ1-1, with D perhaps matching TRBD1 (5 bases). The V end lost 1 base, the J end lost 1 base, and 13 bases lay between the germline ends. In germline, CDR1 is LGHNA, CDR2 YSLEER. CDR3 length: 16 amino acids. The CDR3 spells CASSQGGPGQNTEAFF. The CDR3 DNA is TGCGCCAGCAGCCAAGGGGGACCGGGTCAGAACACTGAAGCTTTCTTT.

The rearrangement links TRBV6-5 to TRBJ2-3; the match to TRBD2 covers 9 bases. Trimming cost V 5 bases and J 0 bases; bases outside gene matches: 3. CDR3 size: 15 residues. The V gene's germline CDR1 is MNHEY and CDR2 SVGAGI. The CDR3 protein is CASSPGLASTDTQYF. CDR3 sequence (DNA): TGTGCCAGCAGTCCTGGACTAGCGAGCACAGATACGCAGTATTTT.

CDR3 region: CASSIQGKETQYF. CDR3 nucleotide sequence: TGTGCCAGCAGCATTCAGGGTAAAGAGACCCAGTACTTC. The chain joins TRBV7-2 to TRBJ2-5, with a weak D call TRBD1 (5 bases). The CDR3 is made up of 13 amino acids. The germline V gene encodes CDR1 SGHTA and CDR2 FQGNSA. The ends were cut back, 5 bases at V and 3 bases at J, with 10 bases in the middle.

This clone has just a few counts. The genes are TRBV4-1 and TRBJ1-2; a weak D match, TRBD1 (6 bases). The germline V gene has CDR1 MGHRA and CDR2 YSYEKL. The V end was cut by 1 base, the J end by 8 bases, with 14 bases between. CDR3 length: 14 residues. Here the CDR3 reads CASSQVLQGLGYTF. In nucleotides, the CDR3 is TGCGCCAGCAGCCAAGTTTTACAGGGACTGGGCTACACCTTC.

This clone appeared a few times. The CDR3 spells CASSLAPGQGYNEQFF. The CDR3 nucleotides are TGCGCCAGCAGCCTGGCTCCGGGACAGGGGTACAATGAGCAGTTCTTC. The chain links TRBV5-1 to TRBJ2-1, with 10 nucleotides matching TRBD1. Germline V gene lookup returns CDR1 SGHRS and CDR2 YFSETQ. The CDR3 is 16 amino acids. The ends lost 4 bases at V and 4 bases at J; junction bases unmatched: 8.

This clone has a handful of counts. A much larger clonotype is one base distant, so this may be a read error. The CDR3 nucleotides read TGTGCCAGCAGCCAAGACAGTAACACTGAAGCTTTCTTT. It encodes CASSQDSNTEAFF. The chain recombines TRBV7-2 with TRBJ1-1; TRBD1 might be the D (5 bases). Germline V CDR1 and CDR2: SGHTA, FQGNSA. V lost 5 bases and J lost 2, with 9 bases in between. The CDR3 consists of 13 residues.

There are a few counts of this clone. In nucleotides, the CDR3 is TGTGCCACCAGCAGAGAAGGAAACTATGGCTACACCTTC. Protein product: CATSREGNYGYTF. The chain couples TRBV15 to TRBJ1-2; D unresolved. The germline V gene encodes CDR1 LNHNV and CDR2 YYDKDF (reference sequence). The CDR3 is 13 amino acids. Trimming left V 0 bases short and J 2 bases short, with 4 bases between.

This clone has just a few counts. This chain connects TRBV29-1 to TRBJ1-1, with TRBD1 as a possible D gene (5 bases). V was pared by 5 bases and J by 1 base, with 20 bases between. Germline V CDR1 and CDR2: SQVTM, ANQGSEA. CDR3 length: 16 residues. In DNA, the CDR3 is TGCAGCGTTAACGGGGCACAGGTAGGAGAGAACACTGAAGCTTTCTTT. Translating gives CSVNGAQVGENTEAFF.

This clone was seen a handful of times. This chain uses TRBV6-5 with TRBJ2-7; no reliable D call. There are 12 residues in the CDR3. The V gene lost 5 bases and the J gene lost 3 bases, with 8 bases spanning the gap. CDR1 is MNHEY and CDR2 is SVGAGI in the germline V gene. CDR3 coding DNA: TGTGCCAGCAGTCTGGGTGGCTACGAGCAGTACTTC. It codes for CASSLGGYEQYF.

This clone occurred a few times. The chain uses TRBV27 and TRBJ2-7; 7 bases are shared with TRBD2. The germline CDR1 and CDR2 sequences are MNHEY and SMNVEV (reference sequence). The V gene end was trimmed by 4 bases and the J gene end by 3 bases; junction bases not matched to a gene: 3. This CDR3 has 13 amino acids. In DNA, the CDR3 is TGTGCCAGCAGTTCCCGGACTAGCTACGAGCAGTACTTC. It is translated as CASSSRTSYEQYF.

V gene TRBV5-1 combines with J gene TRBJ2-3; TRBD2 might be the D (5 bases). Germline CDR1 reads SGHRS; CDR2 reads YFSETQ. Trimming took off 4 bases at V and 3 bases at J, with 9 bases between the two ends. CDR3 length equals 13 residues. CDR3 sequence (DNA): TGCGCCAGCAGCGACTACACGACAGATACGCAGTATTTT. Translated: CASSDYTTDTQYF.

The chain employs TRBV7-9 and TRBJ2-7; D is possibly TRBD1 (5 bases). Germline-derived CDR1 and CDR2 are SEHNR and FQNEAQ (reference sequence). This CDR3 contains 15 residues. V was pared by 5 bases and J by 3 bases, with 17 bases between. The CDR3: CASSMEYDSLYEQYF. CDR3 DNA sequence: TGTGCCAGCAGCATGGAATATGACAGTCTCTACGAGCAGTACTTC.

This clone came up many times. DNA for the CDR3: TGTGCCTGGAGTAACGGGAACTATGGCTACACCTTC. Translation: CAWSNGNYGYTF. The rearrangement joins TRBV30 to TRBJ1-2; no reliable D call. This CDR3 region has 12 residues. Germline CDR1 and CDR2: GTSNPN and SVGIG (reference sequence). Trimming pared 2 bases from V and 2 bases from J, leaving 6 bases between.

This chain links TRBV27 with TRBJ2-1; maybe TRBD2 (6 bases). The germline V gene encodes CDR1 MNHEY and CDR2 SMNVEV (reference sequence). The V end lost 5 bases, the J end lost 8 bases, and 22 bases lay between the germline ends. This CDR3 is built from 16 residues. CDR3 coding DNA: TGTGCCAGCAGTCCTCCGGGGAGGCCCGCGAGGGATGAGCAGTTCTTC. Protein: CASSPPGRPARDEQFF.

In its sample, this clone was seen a few times. The gene calls are TRBV14 and TRBJ2-1; D not resolved. The CDR3 is made up of 17 amino acids. CDR1 SGHDN and CDR2 FVKESK come from the germline V gene. Deletions cut 4 bases from V and 3 bases from J, with 19 bases between. The CDR3 DNA sequence: TGTGCCAGCAGCCCTGATAGATTGTGGGGTGACTACAATGAGCAGTTCTTC. Residues: CASSPDRLWGDYNEQFF.

There are a few counts of this clone. At one boundary the junction diverges from the germline segment, which might be a read error. The genes are TRBV29-1 and TRBJ2-3; 7 bases align to TRBD2. This CDR3 has 13 residues. Germline V gene lookup returns CDR1 SQVTM and CDR2 ANQGSEA. Written as DNA, the CDR3 is TGCAGCGCAGGGCAGACTAGCAGAGATACGCAGTATTTT. It codes for CSAGQTSRDTQYF.

The chain links TRBV9 to TRBJ1-2; 8 nucleotides agree with TRBD1. This CDR3 has 16 residues. The V segment lost 3 bases and the J segment 4 bases; nucleotides outside the gene matches: 11. Germline loops: CDR1 SGDLS, CDR2 YYNGEE. The CDR3 DNA sequence: TGTGCCAGCAGCGCCGGACAGGGACTTGTTGGCTATGGCTACACCTTC. Amino acid sequence: CASSAGQGLVGYGYTF.

Notes on this clone: This sequence may be a read error, since a much larger clone differs from it by one base. The genes are TRBV11-2 and TRBJ2-1; D is unresolved. V was shortened by 2 bases and J by 5 bases, with 1 base between the two germline ends. The CDR3 is 11 amino acids. Germline V gene lookup returns CDR1 SGHAT and CDR2 FQNNGV. The CDR3 DNA is TGTGCCAGCAGCTTACACAATGAGCAGTTCTTC. As protein: CASSLHNEQFF.

This clone occurred a few times. The chain recombines TRBV7-9 with TRBJ1-5, with unresolved D. The CDR3 loop spans 10 amino acids. Trimming removed 5 bases from V and 7 bases from J, with 3 bases in between. The V gene's germline CDR1 is SEHNR and CDR2 FQNEAQ (reference sequence). The DNA of the CDR3 is TGTGCCAGCAGCCCCCAGCCCCAGCATTTT. It yields the protein CASSPQPQHF.

CDR3: CASSVGSGRALDEQYF. In nucleotides, the CDR3 is TGTGCCAGCAGCGTCGGTAGCGGGAGGGCCCTTGACGAGCAGTACTTC. The gene calls are TRBV9 and TRBJ2-7; 11 positions agree with TRBD2. The germline gives CDR1 SGDLS, CDR2 YYNGEE. The V segment lost 2 bases and the J segment 5 bases; nucleotides outside the gene matches: 9. This CDR3 is 16 amino acids long. Using reference TRBV9 and TRBJ2-7 for the parts outside the CDR3, the full variable domain is DSGVTQTPKHLITATGQRVTLRCSPRSGDLSVYWYQQSLDQGLQFLIQYYNGEERAKGNILERFSAQQFPDLHSELNLSSLELGDSALYFCASSVGSGRALDEQYFGPGTRLTVT.

This clone was observed a handful of times. The chain joins TRBV5-8 to TRBJ2-4; D could derive from TRBD1 or TRBD2 (5 bases each). Germline CDR1 and CDR2: SGHTS and YDEGEE. The V and J ends lost 0 bases and 0 bases respectively, with 7 bases between them. The CDR3 length is 15 residues. The CDR3 protein is CASSLVGTAKNIQYF. CDR3 coding DNA: TGTGCCAGCAGCTTGGTGGGGACAGCCAAAAACATTCAGTACTTC.